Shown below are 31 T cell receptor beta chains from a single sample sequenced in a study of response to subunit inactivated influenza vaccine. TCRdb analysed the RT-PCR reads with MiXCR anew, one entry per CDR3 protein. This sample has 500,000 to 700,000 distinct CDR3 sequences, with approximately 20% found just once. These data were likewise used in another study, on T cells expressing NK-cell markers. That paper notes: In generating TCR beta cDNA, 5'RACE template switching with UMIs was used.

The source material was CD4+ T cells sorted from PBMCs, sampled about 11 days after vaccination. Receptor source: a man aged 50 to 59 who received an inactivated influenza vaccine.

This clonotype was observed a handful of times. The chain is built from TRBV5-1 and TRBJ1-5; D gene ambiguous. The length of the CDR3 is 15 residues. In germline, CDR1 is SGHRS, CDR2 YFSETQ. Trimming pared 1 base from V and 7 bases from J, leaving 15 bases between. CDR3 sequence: CASSLLSGDEQPQHF. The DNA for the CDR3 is TGCGCCAGCAGCTTGCTATCCGGGGATGAACAGCCCCAGCATTTT.

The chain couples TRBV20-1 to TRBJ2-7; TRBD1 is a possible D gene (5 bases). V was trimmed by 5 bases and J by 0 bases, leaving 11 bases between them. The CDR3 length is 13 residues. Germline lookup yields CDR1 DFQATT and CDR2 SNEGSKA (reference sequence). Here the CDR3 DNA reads TGCAGTGCTGGAAGACAGAGCTCCTACGAGCAGTACTTC. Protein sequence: CSAGRQSSYEQYF.

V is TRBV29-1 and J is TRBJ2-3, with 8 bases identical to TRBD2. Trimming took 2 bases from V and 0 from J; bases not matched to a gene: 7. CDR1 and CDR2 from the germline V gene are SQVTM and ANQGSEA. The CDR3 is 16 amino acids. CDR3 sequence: CSVEFGLAGSTDTQYF. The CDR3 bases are TGCAGCGTTGAATTCGGGCTAGCGGGCAGCACAGATACGCAGTATTTT.

The CDR3 sequence is CASSETGTGSTDTQYF. DNA for the CDR3: TGTGCCAGCAGTGAAACCGGGACAGGTTCGACAGATACGCAGTATTTT. V and J are TRBV6-4 and TRBJ2-3; 8 nucleotides agree with TRBD1. The CDR3 is 16 amino acids. Looked up from germline, CDR1 is MRHNA and CDR2 is SNTAGT. V lost 3 bases to trimming and J lost 3 bases; unmatched junction nucleotides: 8.

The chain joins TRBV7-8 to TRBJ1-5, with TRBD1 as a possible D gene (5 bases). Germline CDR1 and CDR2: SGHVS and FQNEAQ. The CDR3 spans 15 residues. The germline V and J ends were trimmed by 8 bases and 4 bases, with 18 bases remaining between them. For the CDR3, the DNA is TGTGCCAGCGCAACCGGGACGGTCGTTAATCAGCCCCAGCATTTT. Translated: CASATGTVVNQPQHF.

CDR3 residues: CASKARAAGDTQYF. CDR3 nucleotide sequence: TGTGCCAGCAAGGCCCGGGCCGCCGGGGATACGCAGTATTTT. V gene TRBV6-1 combines with J gene TRBJ2-3; D gene unclear. The germline gives CDR1 MNHNS, CDR2 SASEGT. This CDR3 spans 14 amino acids. V lost 7 bases to trimming and J lost 6 bases, with 17 bases between them.

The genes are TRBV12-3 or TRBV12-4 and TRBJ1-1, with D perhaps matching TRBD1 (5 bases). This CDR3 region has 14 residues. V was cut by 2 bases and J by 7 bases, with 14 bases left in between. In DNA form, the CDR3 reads TGTGCCAGCAGTTTATTGGGGGGTTCTATTGAAGCTTTCTTT. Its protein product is CASSLLGGSIEAFF.

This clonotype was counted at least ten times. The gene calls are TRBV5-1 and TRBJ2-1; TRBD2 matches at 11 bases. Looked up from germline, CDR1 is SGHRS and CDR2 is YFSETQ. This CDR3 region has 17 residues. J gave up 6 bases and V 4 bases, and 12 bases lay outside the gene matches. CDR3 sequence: CASSPFPTSGTGNEQFF. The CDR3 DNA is TGCGCCAGCAGCCCTTTCCCGACTAGCGGGACGGGCAATGAGCAGTTCTTC.

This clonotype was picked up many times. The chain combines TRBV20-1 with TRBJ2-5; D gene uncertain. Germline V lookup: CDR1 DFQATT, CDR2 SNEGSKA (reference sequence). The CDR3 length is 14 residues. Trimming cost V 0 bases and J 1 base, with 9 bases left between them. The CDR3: CSARDLGFQETQYF. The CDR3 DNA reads TGCAGTGCTAGAGATCTAGGGTTCCAAGAGACCCAGTACTTC.

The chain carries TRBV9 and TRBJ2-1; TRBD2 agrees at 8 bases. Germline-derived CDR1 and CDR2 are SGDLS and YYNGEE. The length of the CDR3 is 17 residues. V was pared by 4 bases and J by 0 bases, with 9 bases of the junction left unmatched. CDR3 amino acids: CASSPTLGLASYNEQFF. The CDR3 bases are TGTGCCAGCAGCCCTACCCTTGGACTAGCCTCCTACAATGAGCAGTTCTTC.

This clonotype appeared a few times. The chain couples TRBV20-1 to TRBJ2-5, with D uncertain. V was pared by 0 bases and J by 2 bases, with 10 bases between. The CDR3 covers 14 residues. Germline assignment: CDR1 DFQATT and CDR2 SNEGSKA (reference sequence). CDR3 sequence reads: CSARDMAVQETQYF. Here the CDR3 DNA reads TGCAGTGCTAGAGACATGGCAGTGCAAGAGACCCAGTACTTC.

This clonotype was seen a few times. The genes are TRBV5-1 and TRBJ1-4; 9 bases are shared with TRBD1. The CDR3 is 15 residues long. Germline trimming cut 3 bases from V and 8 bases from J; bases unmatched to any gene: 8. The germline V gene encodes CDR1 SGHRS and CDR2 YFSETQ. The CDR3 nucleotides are TGCGCCAGCAGCTCGTACAGGGGGCAAGGGGAAAAACTGTTTTTT. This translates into CASSSYRGQGEKLFF.

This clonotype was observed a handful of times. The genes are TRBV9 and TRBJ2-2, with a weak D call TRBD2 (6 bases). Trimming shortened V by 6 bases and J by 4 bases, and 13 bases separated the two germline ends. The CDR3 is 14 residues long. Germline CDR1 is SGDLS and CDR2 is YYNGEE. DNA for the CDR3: TGTGCCAGCAAGGGAGGTGGTAGCACCGGGGAGCTGTTTTTT. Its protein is CASKGGGSTGELFF. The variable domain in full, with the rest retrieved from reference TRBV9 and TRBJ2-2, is DSGVTQTPKHLITATGQRVTLRCSPRSGDLSVYWYQQSLDQGLQFLIQYYNGEERAKGNILERFSAQQFPDLHSELNLSSLELGDSALYFCASKGGGSTGELFFGEGSRLTVL.

The CDR3 is CASSHSGGAETQYF. The CDR3 DNA is TGTGCCAGCAGCCACTCCGGGGGGGCAGAGACCCAGTACTTC. The J gene is TRBJ2-5, the V gene TRBV3-1; 8 bases are shared with TRBD2. The CDR3 loop spans 14 amino acids. CDR1 is LGHDT, CDR2 YNNKEL, per germline (reference sequence). V lost 3 bases to trimming and J lost 4 bases; unmatched junction nucleotides: 4.

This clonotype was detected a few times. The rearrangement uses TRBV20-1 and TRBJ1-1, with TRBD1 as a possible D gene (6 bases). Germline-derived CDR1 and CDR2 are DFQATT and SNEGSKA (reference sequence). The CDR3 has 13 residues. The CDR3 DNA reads TGCAGCCCCAATCGGGACATGAACACTGAAGCTTTCTTT. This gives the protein CSPNRDMNTEAFF.

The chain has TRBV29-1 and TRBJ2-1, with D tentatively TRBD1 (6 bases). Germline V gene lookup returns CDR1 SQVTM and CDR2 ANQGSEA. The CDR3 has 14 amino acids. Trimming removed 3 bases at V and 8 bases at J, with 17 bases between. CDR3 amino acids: CSVEGATLVDEQFF. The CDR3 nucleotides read TGCAGCGTTGAGGGGGCTACTCTGGTGGATGAGCAGTTCTTC.

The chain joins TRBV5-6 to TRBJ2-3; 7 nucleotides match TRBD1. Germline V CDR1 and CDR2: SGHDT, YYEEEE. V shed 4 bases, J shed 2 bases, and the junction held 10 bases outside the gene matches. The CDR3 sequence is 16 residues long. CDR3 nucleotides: TGTGCCAGCAGCGTGGGGGTGGACAGGAACACAGATACGCAGTATTTT. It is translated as CASSVGVDRNTDTQYF.

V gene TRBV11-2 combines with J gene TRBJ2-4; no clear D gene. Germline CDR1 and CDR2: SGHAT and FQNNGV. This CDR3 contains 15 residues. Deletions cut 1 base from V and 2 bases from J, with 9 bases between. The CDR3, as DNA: TGTGCCAGCAGCTTAGTTCAGGCATCCAAAAACATTCAGTACTTC. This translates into CASSLVQASKNIQYF.

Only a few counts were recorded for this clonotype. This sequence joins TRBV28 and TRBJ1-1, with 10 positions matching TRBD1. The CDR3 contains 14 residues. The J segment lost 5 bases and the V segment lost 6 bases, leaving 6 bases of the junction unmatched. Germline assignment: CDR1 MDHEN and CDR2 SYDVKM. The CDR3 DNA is TGTGCCAGCAGGACAGGGGGCCCGCTAACTGAAGCTTTCTTT. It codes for CASRTGGPLTEAFF.

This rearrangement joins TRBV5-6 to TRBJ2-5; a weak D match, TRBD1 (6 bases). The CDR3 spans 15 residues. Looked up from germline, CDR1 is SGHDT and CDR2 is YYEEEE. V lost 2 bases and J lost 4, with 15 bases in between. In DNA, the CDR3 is TGTGCCAGCAGCTTTTCACAGGGTGGGGGAGAGACCCAGTACTTC. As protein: CASSFSQGGGETQYF.

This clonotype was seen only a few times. The CDR3 nucleotides are TGTGCCTGGAGTGTACTAGACAGGGATACCGGGGAGCTGTTTTTT. It encodes CAWSVLDRDTGELFF. The chain is built from TRBV30 and TRBJ2-2, with 7 bases fitting TRBD1. CDR3 length: 15 residues. J was trimmed by 5 bases and V by 0 bases; bases with no gene match: 6. Germline loops: CDR1 GTSNPN, CDR2 SVGIG (reference sequence).

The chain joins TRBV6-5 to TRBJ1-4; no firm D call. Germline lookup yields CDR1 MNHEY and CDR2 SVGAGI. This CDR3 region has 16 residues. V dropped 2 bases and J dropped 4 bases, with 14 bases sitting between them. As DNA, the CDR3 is TGTGCCAGCAGTTACACACCGGGCCAAAATAATGAAAAACTGTTTTTT. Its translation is CASSYTPGQNNEKLFF.

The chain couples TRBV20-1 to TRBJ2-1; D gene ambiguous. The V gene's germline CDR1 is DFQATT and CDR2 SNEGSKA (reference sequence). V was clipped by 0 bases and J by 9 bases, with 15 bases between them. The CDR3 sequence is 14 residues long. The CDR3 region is CSARDRIFNPEQFF. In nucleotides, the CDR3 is TGCAGTGCTAGAGATCGAATTTTTAATCCTGAGCAGTTCTTC.

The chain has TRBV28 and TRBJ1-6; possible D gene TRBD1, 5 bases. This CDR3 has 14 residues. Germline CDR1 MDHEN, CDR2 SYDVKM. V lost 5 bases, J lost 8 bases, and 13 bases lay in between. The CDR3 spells CASSPRLGDSPLHF. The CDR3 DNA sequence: TGTGCCAGCAGTCCGCGCTTGGGGGATTCACCCCTCCACTTT.

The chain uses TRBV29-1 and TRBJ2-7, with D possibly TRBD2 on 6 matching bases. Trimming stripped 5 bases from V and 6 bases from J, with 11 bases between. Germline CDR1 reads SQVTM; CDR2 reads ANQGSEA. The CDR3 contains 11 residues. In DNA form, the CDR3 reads TGCAGCGTTACACGGGAGACCGAGCAGTACTTC. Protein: CSVTRETEQYF.

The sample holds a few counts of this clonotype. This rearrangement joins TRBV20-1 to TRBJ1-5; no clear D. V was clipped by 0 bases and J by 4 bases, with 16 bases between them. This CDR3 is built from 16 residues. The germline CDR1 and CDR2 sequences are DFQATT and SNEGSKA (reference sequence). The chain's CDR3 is CSARDPGWASNQPQHF. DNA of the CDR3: TGCAGTGCTAGAGATCCGGGGTGGGCATCAAATCAGCCCCAGCATTTT.

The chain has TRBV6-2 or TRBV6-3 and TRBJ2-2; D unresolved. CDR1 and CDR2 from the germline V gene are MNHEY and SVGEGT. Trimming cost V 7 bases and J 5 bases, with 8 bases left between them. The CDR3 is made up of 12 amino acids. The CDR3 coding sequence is TGTGCCAGCACCGGAGTTACCGGGGAGCTGTTTTTT. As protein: CASTGVTGELFF.

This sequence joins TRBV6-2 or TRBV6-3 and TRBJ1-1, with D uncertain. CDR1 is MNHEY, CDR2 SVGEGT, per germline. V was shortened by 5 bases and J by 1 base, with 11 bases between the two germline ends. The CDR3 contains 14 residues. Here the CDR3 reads CASSQGWGNTEAFF. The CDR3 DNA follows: TGTGCCAGCAGTCAAGGGTGGGGGAACACTGAAGCTTTCTTT.

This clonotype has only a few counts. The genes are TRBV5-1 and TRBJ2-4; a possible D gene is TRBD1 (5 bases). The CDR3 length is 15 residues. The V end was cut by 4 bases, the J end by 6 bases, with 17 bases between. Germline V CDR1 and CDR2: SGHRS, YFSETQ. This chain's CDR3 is CASSHDQGSGNIQYF. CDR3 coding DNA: TGCGCCAGCAGCCACGACCAGGGATCGGGAAACATTCAGTACTTC.

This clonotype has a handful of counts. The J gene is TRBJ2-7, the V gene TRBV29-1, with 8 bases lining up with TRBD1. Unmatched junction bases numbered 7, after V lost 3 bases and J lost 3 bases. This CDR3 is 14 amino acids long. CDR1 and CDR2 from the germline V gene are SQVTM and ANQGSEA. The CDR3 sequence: CSVDAGGKGYEQYF. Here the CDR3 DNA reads TGCAGCGTTGATGCAGGGGGCAAAGGCTACGAGCAGTACTTC.

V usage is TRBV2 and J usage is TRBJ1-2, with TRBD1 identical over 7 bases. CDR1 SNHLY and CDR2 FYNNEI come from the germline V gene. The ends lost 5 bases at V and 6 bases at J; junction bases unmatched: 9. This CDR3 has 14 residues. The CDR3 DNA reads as TGTGCCAGCAGTCGACAGGGAGGAGGTGATGGCTACACCTTC. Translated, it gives CASSRQGGGDGYTF.